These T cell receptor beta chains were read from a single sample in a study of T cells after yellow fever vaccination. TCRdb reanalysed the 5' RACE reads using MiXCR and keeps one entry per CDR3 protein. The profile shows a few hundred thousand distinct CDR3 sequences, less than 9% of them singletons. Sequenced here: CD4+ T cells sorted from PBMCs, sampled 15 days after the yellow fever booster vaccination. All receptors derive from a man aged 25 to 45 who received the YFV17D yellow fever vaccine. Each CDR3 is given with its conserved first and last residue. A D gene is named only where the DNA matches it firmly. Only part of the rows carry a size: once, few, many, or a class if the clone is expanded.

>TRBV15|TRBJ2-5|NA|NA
TGTGCCACCAGCTTTTTAGGACGAGACCAAGAGACCCAGTACTTC
CATSFLGRDQETQYF
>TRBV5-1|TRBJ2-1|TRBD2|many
TGCGCCAGCAGCCCTAGCGGGAGGGGGTACAATGAGCAGTTCTTC
CASSPSGRGYNEQFF
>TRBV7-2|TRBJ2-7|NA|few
TGTGCCAGCAGCACCCGACTAGGCCCCTACGAGCAGTACTTC
CASSTRLGPYEQYF
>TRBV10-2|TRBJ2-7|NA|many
TGCGCCAGCAGTGAAGCCTACGAGCAGTACTTC
CASSEAYEQYF
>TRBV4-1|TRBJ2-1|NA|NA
TGCGCCAGCAGCCAGAGGTCGGCTACCCGCTCCTACAATGAGCAGTTCTTC
CASSQRSATRSYNEQFF
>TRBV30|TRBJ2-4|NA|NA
TGTGCCTGGAGCTGGCAGTATGCCAAAAACATTCAGTACTTC
CAWSWQYAKNIQYF
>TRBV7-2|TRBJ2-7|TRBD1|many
TGTGCCAGCAGCTTAGCGGGGACAGGGGGCTACGAGCAGTACTTC
CASSLAGTGGYEQYF
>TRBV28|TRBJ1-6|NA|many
TGTGCCAGCAGAGGAGACTATAATTCACCCCTCCACTTT
CASRGDYNSPLHF
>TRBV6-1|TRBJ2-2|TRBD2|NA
TGTGCCAGCTGGTTAGCGGGAGCCACCGGGGAGCTGTTTTTT
CASWLAGATGELFF
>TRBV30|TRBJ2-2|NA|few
TGTGCCTGGACTCCCTGGGCTACAACCGGGGAGCTGTTTTTT
CAWTPWATTGELFF
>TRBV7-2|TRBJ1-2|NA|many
TGTGCCAGCAGCTTAAGCACCAGGGTGAGCTATGGCTACACCTTC
CASSLSTRVSYGYTF
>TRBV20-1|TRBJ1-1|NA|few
TGCAGTGCTAGATTGCCGGAGAACACTGAAGCTTTCTTT
CSARLPENTEAFF
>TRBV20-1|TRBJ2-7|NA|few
TGCAGTGCGCCCCAGGGAGGGGGGCTCTCCTACGAGCAGTACTTC
CSAPQGGGLSYEQYF
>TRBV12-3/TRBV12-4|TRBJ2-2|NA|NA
TGTGCCAGCAGTTTTAAGGCGAACACCGGGGAGCTGTTTTTT
CASSFKANTGELFF
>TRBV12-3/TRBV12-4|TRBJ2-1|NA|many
TGTGCCAGCAGTTTAGCGCAGGGTCGGAATGAGCAGTTCTTC
CASSLAQGRNEQFF
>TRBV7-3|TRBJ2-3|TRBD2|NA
TGTGCCAGCATCGTGATACTAGCGGGAGACACAGATACGCAGTATTTT
CASIVILAGDTDTQYF
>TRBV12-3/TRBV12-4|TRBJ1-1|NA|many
TGTGCCAGCAGGCGGTCATTCAGAAACACTGAAGCTTTCTTT
CASRRSFRNTEAFF
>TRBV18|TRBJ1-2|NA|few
TGTGCCAGCTCCCCCTCGCGAAACTATGGCTACACCTTC
CASSPSRNYGYTF
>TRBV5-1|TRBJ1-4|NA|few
TGCGCCAGCAGCTACCAGGGTTTGGGTGAAAAACTGTTTTTT
CASSYQGLGEKLFF
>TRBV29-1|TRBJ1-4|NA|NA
TGCAGCGTTGTGAAGGATGAAAAACTGTTTTTT
CSVVKDEKLFF
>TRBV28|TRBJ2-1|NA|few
TGTGCCAGCAGATCGGGACTCCGAAATGAGCAGTTCTTC
CASRSGLRNEQFF
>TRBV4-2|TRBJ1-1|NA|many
TGTGCCAGCAGCCAAGGCAAGGCGAGAGAAGCGGTGAGTTTCTTT
CASSQGKAREAVSFF
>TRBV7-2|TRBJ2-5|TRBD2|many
TGTGCCAGCAGCTTAGCAGCGGGAGAAGAGACCCAGTACTTC
CASSLAAGEETQYF
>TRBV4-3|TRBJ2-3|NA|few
TGCGCCAGCAGCCAAGATAACGGTAGCACAGATACGCAGTATTTT
CASSQDNGSTDTQYF
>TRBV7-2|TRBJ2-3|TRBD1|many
TGTGCCAGCAGAGGACAGGCCACAGATACGCAGTATTTT
CASRGQATDTQYF
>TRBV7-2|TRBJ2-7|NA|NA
TGTGCCAGCAGCCAGGGCCAGGCGGGGTCCTACGAGCAGTACTTC
CASSQGQAGSYEQYF
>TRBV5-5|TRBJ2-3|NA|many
TGTGCCAGCAGCCACCCGCCGGATACGCAGTATTTT
CASSHPPDTQYF
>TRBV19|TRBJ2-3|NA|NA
TGTGCCAGTAGTATTTCTGGGCCCCCTCCCACAGATACGCAGTATTTT
CASSISGPPPTDTQYF
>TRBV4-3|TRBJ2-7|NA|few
TGCGCCAGCAGCCAAGTGATTGGGGGCCAGCAGTACTTC
CASSQVIGGQQYF
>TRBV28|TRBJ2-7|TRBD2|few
TGTGCCAGCAGACCGGGACTAGCGGGAGTCGGAGAGCAGTACTTC
CASRPGLAGVGEQYF
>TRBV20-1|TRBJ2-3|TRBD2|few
TGCAGTGCCGGGGGGGCGGGAGGGCCCGGAAGCACAGATACGCAGTATTTT
CSAGGAGGPGSTDTQYF
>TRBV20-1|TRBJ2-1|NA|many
TGCAGTGCTACCCTACACCCGAACGATGAGCAGTTCTTC
CSATLHPNDEQFF
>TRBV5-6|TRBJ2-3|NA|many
TGTGCCAGCAGCTTCAGGACTCTCACAGATACGCAGTATTTT
CASSFRTLTDTQYF
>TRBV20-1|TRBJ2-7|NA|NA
TGCAGTGCTAGTCGACTAGAAGTCGGCGAGCAGTACTTC
CSASRLEVGEQYF
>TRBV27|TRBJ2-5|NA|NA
TGTGCCAGCAGTTCGCCGACAGGATCCGAGACCCAGTACTTC
CASSSPTGSETQYF
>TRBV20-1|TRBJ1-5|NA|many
TGCAGTGCTAGAGAAAGTCAGGGTCCCCAGCATTTT
CSARESQGPQHF
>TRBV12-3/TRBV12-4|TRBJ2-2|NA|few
TGTGCCAGCAGTTTGATGAGACCCGGGGAGCTGTTTTTT
CASSLMRPGELFF
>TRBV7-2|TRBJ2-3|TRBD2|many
TGTGCCAGCAGCTTAGTAACTAGCGACACAGATACGCAGTATTTT
CASSLVTSDTDTQYF
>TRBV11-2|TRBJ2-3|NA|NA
TGTGCCAGCAGCCCGTTGGCAGGGGTAGGCACAGATACGCAGTATTTT
CASSPLAGVGTDTQYF
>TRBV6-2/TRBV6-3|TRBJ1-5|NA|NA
TGTGCCAGCAGTTACGACGGCAATCAGCCCCAGCATTTT
CASSYDGNQPQHF
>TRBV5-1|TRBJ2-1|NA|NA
TGCGCCAGCAGCTTAGTCTCGAGCGAGCAGTTCTTC
CASSLVSSEQFF
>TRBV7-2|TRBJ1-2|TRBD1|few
TGTGCCAGCAGCCCGGGACAGGGGGCGGAGGGCTACACCTTC
CASSPGQGAEGYTF
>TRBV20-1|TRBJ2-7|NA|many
TGCAGTGCTAGATGGAAAGATCCCCGGACGGTTTACTACGAGCAGTACTTC
CSARWKDPRTVYYEQYF
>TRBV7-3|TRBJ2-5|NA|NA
TGTGCCAGCAGCTCTTTACCGGGCCGCCAAGAGACCCAGTACTTC
CASSSLPGRQETQYF
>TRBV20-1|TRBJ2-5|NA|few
TGCAGTGCTAGGGACTTCAGACGGAACCAAGAGACCCAGTACTTC
CSARDFRRNQETQYF